A selection of T cell receptor beta chains follows, all from one sample in a study of prognosis after radiotherapy for stage I lung cancer. TCRdb reprocessed the multiplex PCR reads via MiXCR and lists one record per CDR3 protein. The table lists about 31,000 distinct CDR3 sequences, 25% to 40% of them singletons. The input for sequencing was PBMCs, taken before or after stereotactic body radiation therapy (not recorded which). The source is a donor aged 50 or older with non-small cell lung cancer. Each CDR3 is given with its conserved first and last residue. Each record gives: D gene, V gene, clone size, J gene, CDR3 protein, CDR3 DNA. A D gene is named only where the DNA matches it firmly. Clone size is stated in some rows and not others, as once, few, many or a class when expanded.

D gene: NA
V gene: TRBV5-6
clone size: NA
J gene: TRBJ2-3
CDR3 protein: CASSPEPRDWDTDTQYF
CDR3 DNA: TGTGCCAGCAGCCCCGAACCGAGGGACTGGGACACAGATACGCAGTATTTT

D gene: TRBD1
V gene: TRBV7-9
clone size: NA
J gene: TRBJ1-1
CDR3 protein: CASSTRGGDTEAFF
CDR3 DNA: TGTGCCAGCAGCACCAGGGGGGGGGACACTGAAGCTTTCTTT

D gene: NA
V gene: TRBV7-3
clone size: many
J gene: TRBJ2-5
CDR3 protein: CASSPTFRGALETQYF
CDR3 DNA: TGTGCCAGCAGCCCAACCTTTAGGGGGGCTTTGGAGACCCAGTACTTC

D gene: TRBD2
V gene: TRBV19
clone size: medium-sized
J gene: TRBJ2-1
CDR3 protein: CASSNSGESYNEQFF
CDR3 DNA: TGTGCCAGTAGTAATAGCGGGGAAAGCTACAATGAGCAGTTCTTC

D gene: TRBD2
V gene: TRBV11-2
clone size: many
J gene: TRBJ2-1
CDR3 protein: CASSLDHALAGMENEQFF
CDR3 DNA: TGTGCCAGCAGCTTAGATCATGCACTAGCGGGAATGGAAAATGAGCAGTTCTTC

D gene: TRBD1
V gene: TRBV10-2
clone size: many
J gene: TRBJ1-2
CDR3 protein: CASSPQGAYGYTF
CDR3 DNA: TGCGCCAGCAGCCCGCAGGGGGCGTATGGCTACACCTTC

D gene: NA
V gene: TRBV7-9
clone size: many
J gene: TRBJ1-1
CDR3 protein: CASSLEGPDTEAFF
CDR3 DNA: TGTGCCAGCAGCTTAGAGGGTCCGGACACTGAAGCTTTCTTT

D gene: NA
V gene: TRBV30
clone size: few
J gene: TRBJ1-3
CDR3 protein: CAWLAGLAGNTIYF
CDR3 DNA: TGTGCCTGGTTGGCAGGGTTGGCTGGAAACACCATATATTTT

D gene: TRBD2
V gene: TRBV27
clone size: NA
J gene: TRBJ2-7
CDR3 protein: CASSGLVVYEQYF
CDR3 DNA: TGTGCCAGTAGCGGACTAGTAGTCTACGAGCAGTACTTC

D gene: NA
V gene: TRBV19
clone size: many
J gene: TRBJ2-2
CDR3 protein: CASSIGEGLYTGELFF
CDR3 DNA: TGTGCCAGTAGTATAGGAGAAGGACTCTACACCGGGGAGCTGTTTTTT

D gene: NA
V gene: TRBV2
clone size: many
J gene: TRBJ2-3
CDR3 protein: CASSGENTDTQYF
CDR3 DNA: TGTGCCAGCAGTGGAGAAAACACAGATACGCAGTATTTT

D gene: TRBD2
V gene: TRBV2
clone size: many
J gene: TRBJ2-7
CDR3 protein: CASESLGLATLYEQYF
CDR3 DNA: TGTGCCAGCGAATCGCTCGGACTAGCGACCCTCTACGAGCAGTACTTC

D gene: TRBD1
V gene: TRBV7-9
clone size: many
J gene: TRBJ1-6
CDR3 protein: CASSLGTGVFSSPLHF
CDR3 DNA: TGTGCCAGCAGCCTGGGGACAGGGGTATTCAGTTCACCCCTCCACTTT

D gene: NA
V gene: TRBV9
clone size: many
J gene: TRBJ2-7
CDR3 protein: CASSPRPGVYEQYF
CDR3 DNA: TGTGCCAGCAGCCCCCGTCCGGGTGTCTACGAGCAGTACTTC

D gene: TRBD1
V gene: TRBV20-1
clone size: many
J gene: TRBJ1-1
CDR3 protein: CSARPPQGGYTEAFF
CDR3 DNA: TGCAGTGCCAGACCGCCACAGGGGGGGTACACTGAAGCTTTCTTT

D gene: NA
V gene: TRBV7-8
clone size: NA
J gene: TRBJ2-6
CDR3 protein: CASGSSGLDFSGANVLTF
CDR3 DNA: TGTGCCAGCGGGTCCTCGGGCCTGGATTTCTCTGGGGCCAACGTCCTGACTTTC

D gene: NA
V gene: TRBV19
clone size: NA
J gene: TRBJ2-7
CDR3 protein: CASRRTRGGPYEQYF
CDR3 DNA: TGTGCCAGTAGGAGGACTAGAGGGGGACCCTACGAGCAGTACTTC

D gene: TRBD2
V gene: TRBV7-3
clone size: many
J gene: TRBJ2-3
CDR3 protein: CASSYTSGGTDTQYF
CDR3 DNA: TGTGCCAGCAGCTATACTAGCGGGGGCACAGATACGCAGTATTTT

D gene: NA
V gene: TRBV20-1
clone size: many
J gene: TRBJ1-4
CDR3 protein: CSALLNEKLFF
CDR3 DNA: TGCAGTGCTCTCCTCAATGAAAAACTGTTTTTT

D gene: NA
V gene: TRBV20-1
clone size: many
J gene: TRBJ2-1
CDR3 protein: CSARDSWDSHNEQFF
CDR3 DNA: TGCAGTGCTAGAGACTCCTGGGACTCACACAATGAGCAGTTCTTC

D gene: TRBD2
V gene: TRBV11-2
clone size: many
J gene: TRBJ2-7
CDR3 protein: CASSTGTSGRTSYEQYF
CDR3 DNA: TGTGCCAGCAGCACCGGGACTAGCGGGAGAACCTCCTACGAGCAGTACTTC

D gene: NA
V gene: TRBV10-2
clone size: many
J gene: TRBJ2-1
CDR3 protein: CASSESGYGGANEQFF
CDR3 DNA: TGCGCCAGCAGTGAGTCGGGTTATGGGGGCGCCAATGAGCAGTTCTTC

D gene: TRBD1
V gene: TRBV6-2/TRBV6-3
clone size: many
J gene: TRBJ2-5
CDR3 protein: CASSYLDRGVETQYF
CDR3 DNA: TGTGCCAGCAGTTACCTGGACAGGGGAGTAGAGACCCAGTACTTC

D gene: TRBD1
V gene: TRBV15
clone size: NA
J gene: TRBJ2-3
CDR3 protein: CATSRDRGLAYTQYF
CDR3 DNA: TGTGCCACCAGCAGAGACAGGGGGCTCGCATATACGCAGTATTTT

D gene: NA
V gene: TRBV7-3
clone size: many
J gene: TRBJ1-6
CDR3 protein: CASGRDHNSPLHF
CDR3 DNA: TGTGCCAGCGGTAGGGACCATAATTCACCCCTCCACTTT

D gene: NA
V gene: TRBV7-6
clone size: many
J gene: TRBJ2-1
CDR3 protein: CASSLGWDEQFF
CDR3 DNA: TGTGCCAGCAGCTTAGGGTGGGATGAGCAGTTCTTC